This entry lists 29 T cell receptor beta chains sequenced from one sample in a study of blood T cell repertoires in COVID-19. The repertoire was sequenced with immunoSEQ multiplex PCR; TCRdb's copy has only in-frame clones and lacks some. There are 200,000 to 250,000 clones in the sample; 70% to 90% occur only once, and approximately 6.8% lies in the top ten. What was sequenced was peripheral blood. The origin of the receptors is a woman between 65 and 79 years old with active or convalescent COVID-19.

The J gene is TRBJ1-2, the V gene TRBV5-1, with TRBD1 matching over 11 bases. Germline V gives CDR1 SGHRS, CDR2 YFSETQ. V was clipped by 0 bases and J by 8 bases; unmatched bases: 3. The CDR3 consists of 14 residues. The CDR3, as DNA: TGCGCCAGCAGCTTGGGGACAGGGGGCGAGGGCTACACCTTC. This encodes CASSLGTGGEGYTF.

This chain uses TRBV11-2 with TRBJ2-3; no clear D gene. CDR1 SGHAT and CDR2 FQNNGV come from the germline V gene. There are 14 residues in the CDR3. The ends were cut back, 8 bases at V and 0 bases at J, with 12 bases in the middle. The CDR3 DNA follows: TGTGCCAGCCCGAACGGGTCTAGCACAGATACGCAGTATTTT. Translated: CASPNGSSTDTQYF.

The chain recombines TRBV24-1 with TRBJ2-1; weak D call: TRBD1 (6 bases). From germline, CDR1 is KGHDR and CDR2 SFDVKD. The CDR3 is 16 residues long. V lost 1 base and J 3 bases, leaving 12 bases between the germline ends. CDR3 region: CATSDFNRAGYNEQFF. In DNA, the CDR3 is TGTGCCACCAGTGATTTCAACAGGGCGGGCTACAATGAGCAGTTCTTC.

In its sample, this clone was seen a few times. The rearrangement joins TRBV15 to TRBJ1-4; a weak D match, TRBD1 (5 bases). CDR3 length: 20 amino acids. From germline, CDR1 is LNHNV and CDR2 YYDKDF (reference sequence). The V gene lost 1 base and the J gene lost 5 bases, with 26 bases spanning the gap. The CDR3: CATSRGLGSGVDRVNEKLFF. As DNA, the CDR3 is TGTGCCACCAGCAGAGGCTTGGGGTCGGGGGTCGACAGAGTAAATGAAAAACTGTTTTTT.

V usage is TRBV6-5 and J usage is TRBJ2-7; TRBD1 aligns across 11 bases. The germline V gene has CDR1 MNHEY and CDR2 SVGAGI. The junction had 7 bases not matched to a gene; V was cut back by 10 bases and J by 2 bases. The CDR3 is 14 amino acids. DNA of the CDR3: TGTGCCACCAGGGGGACAGGGGGGCCCTACGAGCAGTACTTC. The encoded protein is CATRGTGGPYEQYF.

This chain uses TRBV2 with TRBJ1-2; 9 nucleotides line up with TRBD1. The CDR3 length is 13 residues. V lost 6 bases and J lost 7; bases outside the gene matches: 6. Germline CDR1 SNHLY, CDR2 FYNNEI. In DNA, the CDR3 is TGTGCCAGCAGGGGGGGGACAGGGTCTGGCTACACCTTC. Protein product: CASRGGTGSGYTF.

CDR3 residues: CASSRLTSGGDTQYF. The DNA of the CDR3 is TGTGCCAGCTCACGACTGACTTCGGGGGGAGATACGCAGTATTTT. V and J are TRBV18 and TRBJ2-3; TRBD2 agrees at 7 bases. J was trimmed by 5 bases and V by 4 bases; bases with no gene match: 9. This CDR3 comprises 15 residues. The V gene's germline CDR1 is KGHSH and CDR2 LQKENI.

V is TRBV4-3 and J is TRBJ1-4, with TRBD1 matching 7 bases. The CDR3 spans 15 residues. V dropped 3 bases and J dropped 6; count of bases not matched to a gene: 7. Germline V gene data show CDR1 as LGHNA and CDR2 as YSLEER. The DNA for the CDR3 is TGCGCCAGCAGCCACAACAGGGGAAGGGATGAAAAACTGTTTTTT. Translated, it gives CASSHNRGRDEKLFF.

This chain uses TRBV11-2 with TRBJ1-1; D call uncertain. Germline V CDR1 and CDR2: SGHAT, FQNNGV. The ends were cut back, 2 bases at V and 9 bases at J, with 28 bases in the middle. The CDR3 runs to 18 residues. Written as DNA, the CDR3 is TGTGCCAGCAGCTTATTGTCAGCCTGGGAGATTTATACACTGAAAGCTTTCTTT. The encoded protein is CASSLLSAWEIYTLKAFF. The whole variable domain, remainder taken from reference TRBV11-2 and TRBJ1-1, is EAGVAQSPRYKIIEKRQSVAFWCNPISGHATLYWYQQILGQGPKLLIQFQNNGVVDDSQLPKDRFSAERLKGVDSTLKIQPAKLEDSAVYLCASSLLSAWEIYTLKAFFGQGTRLTVV.

This sequence joins TRBV29-1 and TRBJ2-2; D unresolved. The germline V and J ends were trimmed by 3 bases and 3 bases, with 5 bases remaining between them. Per the germline V gene, CDR1 is SQVTM and CDR2 is ANQGSEA. The CDR3 totals 12 residues. CDR3: CSVDVYTGELFF. The DNA of the CDR3 is TGCAGCGTTGACGTGTACACCGGGGAGCTGTTTTTT.

In its sample, this clone was seen once. The chain is built from TRBV7-2 and TRBJ2-7; perhaps TRBD2 as D (7 bases). Germline lookup yields CDR1 SGHTA and CDR2 FQGNSA. The CDR3 consists of 15 residues. Trimming cost V 5 bases and J 1 base, with 15 bases left between them. The CDR3 is CASSPRGGYSYEQYF. CDR3 nucleotides: TGTGCCAGCAGCCCCCGCGGGGGCTATTCCTACGAGCAGTACTTC.

This clone has just a few counts. The rearrangement uses TRBV29-1 and TRBJ1-1; D is unresolved. The germline CDR1 and CDR2 sequences are SQVTM and ANQGSEA. The CDR3 sequence is 15 residues long. V lost 2 bases to trimming and J lost 0 bases, with 13 bases between them. The CDR3: CSVEPSRGMNTEAFF. CDR3 DNA sequence: TGCAGCGTTGAACCTTCCAGAGGGATGAACACTGAAGCTTTCTTT.

This clone was recorded many times. The genes are TRBV7-2 and TRBJ2-7; the match to TRBD2 covers 11 bases. Unmatched junction bases numbered 4, after V lost 5 bases and J lost 1 base. CDR1 is SGHTA, CDR2 FQGNSA, per germline. This CDR3 has 15 residues. The CDR3 nucleotides are TGTGCCAGCAGCGTACTAGCGGGGGCATCCTACGAGCAGTACTTC. The encoded protein is CASSVLAGASYEQYF.

V and J are TRBV27 and TRBJ1-6; tentatively, D is TRBD1 (6 bases). The CDR3 has 16 amino acids. Germline CDR1 is MNHEY and CDR2 is SMNVEV (reference sequence). V dropped 7 bases and J dropped 6 bases, with 19 bases sitting between them. CDR3 loop: CASNLDSPRGNSPLHF. In DNA form, the CDR3 reads TGTGCCAGCAACCTGGACAGCCCTCGTGGTAATTCACCCCTCCACTTT.

The chain couples TRBV2 to TRBJ2-5, with D possibly being TRBD1 (6 bases). The CDR3 runs to 12 residues. Between the trimmed V and J ends, which lost 10 bases and 2 bases, there was a span of 11 bases. CDR1 is SNHLY and CDR2 is FYNNEI in the germline V gene. The CDR3 region has the DNA TGTGCCACTTCAGGGACACAAGAGACCCAGTACTTC. This translates into CATSGTQETQYF.

Only a few counts were recorded for this clone. The chain links TRBV7-2 to TRBJ2-7; 8 nucleotides agree with TRBD1. Germline trimming cut 5 bases from V and 2 bases from J; bases unmatched to any gene: 5. CDR3 length: 14 amino acids. Looked up from germline, CDR1 is SGHTA and CDR2 is FQGNSA. The chain's CDR3 is CASSQDRVAYEQYF. CDR3 DNA: TGTGCCAGCAGCCAGGACAGGGTTGCCTACGAGCAGTACTTC.

The chain has TRBV4-1 and TRBJ2-7; 8 bases fit TRBD2. With V trimmed by 0 bases and J by 5 bases, 6 bases remained unmatched. CDR3 length: 15 amino acids. Per germline, CDR1 MGHRA and CDR2 YSYEKL. CDR3 bases: TGCGCCAGCAGCCAAGAGGGACTAGGCCCGGACGAGCAGTACTTC. It yields the protein CASSQEGLGPDEQYF.

J is TRBJ2-7 and V is TRBV28; possible D gene TRBD1, 6 bases. V was cut by 8 bases and J by 5 bases, with 16 bases left in between. CDR1 MDHEN and CDR2 SYDVKM come from the germline V gene. This CDR3 spans 13 amino acids. Written as DNA, the CDR3 is TGTGCCAGCCGACAGGTGTCTAGAGACGAGCAGTACTTC. Translating it yields CASRQVSRDEQYF.

The chain employs TRBV5-1 and TRBJ2-1; 10 nucleotides align to TRBD2. CDR1 SGHRS and CDR2 YFSETQ come from the germline V gene. Trimming removed 5 bases from V and 4 bases from J; junction bases left unmatched: 12. The CDR3 has 17 amino acids. Here the CDR3 reads CASRESTGTSAYNEQFF. The DNA for the CDR3 is TGCGCCAGCAGAGAGTCCACCGGGACTAGCGCATACAATGAGCAGTTCTTC.

This clone was counted only a few times. The rearrangement links TRBV3-1 (or the pseudogene TRBV3-2) to TRBJ1-2; D may be TRBD1 (6 bases). Trimming took off 5 bases at V and 4 bases at J, with 20 bases between the two ends. CDR1 and CDR2 from the germline V gene are LGHDT and YNNKEL (reference sequence). The CDR3 loop spans 16 amino acids. CDR3 DNA sequence: TGTGCCAGCAGCAGATTCTCCGGGACACGGAGCTATGGCTACACCTTC. Protein product: CASSRFSGTRSYGYTF.

This clone has a handful of counts. The V gene is TRBV27, the J gene TRBJ1-6; D is undetermined. CDR1 is MNHEY, CDR2 SMNVEV, per germline (reference sequence). CDR3 length: 15 amino acids. The V and J ends lost 6 bases and 0 bases respectively, with 9 bases between them. CDR3 protein: CASRETSSYNSPLHF. The CDR3 DNA follows: TGTGCCAGCAGGGAGACGAGCTCCTATAATTCACCCCTCCACTTT.

This chain connects TRBV11-2 to TRBJ1-2; 7 bases fit TRBD1. J lost 4 bases, V lost 1 base, and 9 bases had no gene match. The CDR3 covers 16 residues. The germline V gene encodes CDR1 SGHAT and CDR2 FQNNGV. The chain's CDR3 is CASSLVGSGGFYGYTF. The CDR3 nucleotides read TGTGCCAGCAGCTTAGTTGGTTCAGGGGGTTTCTATGGCTACACCTTC.

This clone was seen a few times. The V gene is TRBV6-1, the J gene TRBJ1-5; D not certain. V gave up 1 base and J gave up 11 bases, with 12 bases separating them. The CDR3 is 13 residues long. Germline CDR1 and CDR2: MNHNS and SASEGT. CDR3 sequence reads: CASSEGGPVAQHF. DNA of the CDR3: TGTGCCAGCAGTGAAGGCGGGCCGGTGGCCCAGCATTTT.

V and J are TRBV23-1 and TRBJ1-5, with 7 bases matching TRBD1. TRBV23-1 is noted as an ORF with a role that remains uncertain. J gave up 10 bases and V 6 bases, and 15 bases lay outside the gene matches. The CDR3 is 15 residues long. The DNA for the CDR3 is TGCGCCAGCAGACTCCTCCGGGACAGCCTACAACCCCAGCATTTT. Translation gives CASRLLRDSLQPQHF.

The V call is TRBV7-9, the J call TRBJ1-3, with D maybe TRBD1 (6 bases). Trimming pared 0 bases from V and 2 bases from J, leaving 11 bases between. The germline V gene has CDR1 SEHNR and CDR2 FQNEAQ (reference sequence). The CDR3 sequence is 16 residues long. CDR3 loop: CASSLAGNRAGNTIYF. The CDR3 coding sequence is TGTGCCAGCAGCTTAGCCGGGAACAGGGCTGGAAACACCATATATTTT. Complete variable domain (other parts from reference TRBV7-9 and TRBJ1-3): DTGVSQNPRHKITKRGQNVTFRCDPISEHNRLYWYRQTLGQGPEFLTYFQNEAQLEKSRLLSDRFSAERPKGSFSTLEIQRTEQGDSAMYLCASSLAGNRAGNTIYFGEGSWLTVV.

J is TRBJ2-7 and V is TRBV20-1; TRBD1 is a possible D gene (5 bases). The CDR3 loop spans 11 amino acids. V shed 6 bases and J shed 4 bases, with 10 bases lying between them. Germline lookup yields CDR1 DFQATT and CDR2 SNEGSKA (reference sequence). The CDR3 bases are TGCAGTGCCAGCAGGACATACGAGCAGTACTTC. Translation: CSASRTYEQYF.

This chain connects TRBV9 to TRBJ2-2, with 16 bases that match TRBD2. CDR1 is SGDLS, CDR2 YYNGEE, per germline. V shed 3 bases and J 6 bases; nucleotides not matched to a gene: 2. The CDR3 is 16 amino acids. CDR3 coding DNA: TGTGCCAGCAGCGCAGGGACTAGCGGGGGGGCCGGGGAGCTGTTTTTT. Amino acid sequence: CASSAGTSGGAGELFF.

The chain uses TRBV6-6 and TRBJ1-5; TRBD1 might be the D (5 bases). In germline, CDR1 is MNHNY, CDR2 SVGAGI (reference sequence). V lost 6 bases, J lost 3 bases, and 12 bases lay in between. The CDR3 sequence is 14 residues long. The CDR3 reads CASRNAGYNQPQHF. The CDR3 bases are TGTGCCAGCAGGAATGCAGGGTACAATCAGCCCCAGCATTTT.

The rearrangement uses TRBV5-1 and TRBJ1-2; 10 bases match TRBD1. Trimming at V came to 3 bases and at J to 5 bases, leaving 4 bases not matched to a gene. CDR3 size: 14 residues. Germline V gene data show CDR1 as SGHRS and CDR2 as YFSETQ. The CDR3 loop is CASSSGDRGYGYTF. CDR3 coding DNA: TGCGCCAGCAGCTCGGGGGACAGGGGATATGGCTACACCTTC.